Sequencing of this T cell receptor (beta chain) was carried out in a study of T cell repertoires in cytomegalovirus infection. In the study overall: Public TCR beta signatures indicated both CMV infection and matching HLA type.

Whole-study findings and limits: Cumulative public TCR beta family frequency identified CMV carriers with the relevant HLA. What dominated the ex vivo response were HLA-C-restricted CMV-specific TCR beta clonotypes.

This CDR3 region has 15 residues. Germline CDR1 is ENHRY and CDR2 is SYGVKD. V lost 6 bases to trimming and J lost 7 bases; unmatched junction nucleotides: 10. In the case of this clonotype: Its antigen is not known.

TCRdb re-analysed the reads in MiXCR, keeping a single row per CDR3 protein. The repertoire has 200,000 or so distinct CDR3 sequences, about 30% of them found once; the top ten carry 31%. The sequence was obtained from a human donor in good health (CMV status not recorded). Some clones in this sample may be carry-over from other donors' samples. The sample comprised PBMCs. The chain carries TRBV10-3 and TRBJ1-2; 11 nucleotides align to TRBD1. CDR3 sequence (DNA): TGTGCCATCAGCCGAACGGACAGGGGGCCCTCTGGCTACACCTTC. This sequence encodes CAISRTDRGPSGYTF.